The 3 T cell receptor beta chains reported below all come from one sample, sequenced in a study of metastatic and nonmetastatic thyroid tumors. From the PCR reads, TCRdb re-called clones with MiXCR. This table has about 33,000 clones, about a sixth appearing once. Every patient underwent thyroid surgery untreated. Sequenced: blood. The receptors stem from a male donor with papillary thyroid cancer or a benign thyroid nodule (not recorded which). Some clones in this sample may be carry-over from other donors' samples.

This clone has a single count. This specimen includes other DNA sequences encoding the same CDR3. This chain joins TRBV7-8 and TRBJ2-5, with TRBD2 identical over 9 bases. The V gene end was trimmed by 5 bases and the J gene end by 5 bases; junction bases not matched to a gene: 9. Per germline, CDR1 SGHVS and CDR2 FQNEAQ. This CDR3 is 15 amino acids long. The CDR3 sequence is CASSRDTTSGETQYF. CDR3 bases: TGTGCCAGCAGCAGAGATACGACTAGCGGCGAGACCCAGTACTTC.

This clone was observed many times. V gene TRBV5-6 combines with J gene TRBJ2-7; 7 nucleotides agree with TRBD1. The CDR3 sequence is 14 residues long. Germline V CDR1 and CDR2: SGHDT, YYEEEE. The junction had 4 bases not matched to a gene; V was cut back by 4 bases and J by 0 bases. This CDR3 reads CASSLDRSSYEQYF. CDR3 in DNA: TGTGCCAGCAGCCTGGACAGGTCCTCCTACGAGCAGTACTTC.

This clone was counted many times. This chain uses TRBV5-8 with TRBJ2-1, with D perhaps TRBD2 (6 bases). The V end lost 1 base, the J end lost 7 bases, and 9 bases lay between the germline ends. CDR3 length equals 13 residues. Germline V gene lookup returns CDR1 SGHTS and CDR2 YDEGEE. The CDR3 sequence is CASSLTGVNEQFF. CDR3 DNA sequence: TGTGCCAGCAGCTTGACGGGAGTAAATGAGCAGTTCTTC. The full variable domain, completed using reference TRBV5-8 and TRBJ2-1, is EAGVTQSPTHLIKTRGQQATLRCSPISGHTSVYWYQQALGLGLQFLLWYDEGEERNRGNFPPRFSGRQFPNYSSELNVNALELEDSALYLCASSLTGVNEQFFGPGTRLTVL.